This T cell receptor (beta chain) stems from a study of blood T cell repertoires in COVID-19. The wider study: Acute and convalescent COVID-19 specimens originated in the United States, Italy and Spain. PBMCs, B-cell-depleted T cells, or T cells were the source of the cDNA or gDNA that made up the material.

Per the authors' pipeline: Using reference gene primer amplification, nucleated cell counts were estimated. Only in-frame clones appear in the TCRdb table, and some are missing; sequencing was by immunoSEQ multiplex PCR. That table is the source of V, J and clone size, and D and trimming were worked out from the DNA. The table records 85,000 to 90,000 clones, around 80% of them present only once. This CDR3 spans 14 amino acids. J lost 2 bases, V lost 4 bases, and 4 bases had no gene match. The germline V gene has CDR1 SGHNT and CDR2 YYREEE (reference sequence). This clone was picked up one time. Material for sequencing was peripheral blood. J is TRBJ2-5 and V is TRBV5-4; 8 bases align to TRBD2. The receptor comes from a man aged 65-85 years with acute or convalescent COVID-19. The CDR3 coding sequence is TGTGCCAGCAGCCTAGGCGGGGGGCAAGAGACCCAGTACTTC. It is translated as CASSLGGGQETQYF.